This TCR beta chain was recovered during a study of cytotoxic CD8 clonotypes in ibrutinib-treated CLL. The CDR3 loop spans 14 amino acids. Unmatched junction bases numbered 5, after V lost 8 bases and J lost 4 bases. The germline V gene encodes CDR1 MNHEY and CDR2 SMNVEV (reference sequence). Profiling relied on immunoSEQ multiplex PCR, and the TCRdb table lists in-frame clones only, not all of them. The sample lists more than 70,000 clones, around 79% seen once, with about 4.4% in the top ten. This chain joins TRBV27 and TRBJ2-1; 10 bases align to TRBD2. Sample: PBMCs, taken after 12 months of ibrutinib treatment. This TCR was recovered from a human donor with chronic lymphocytic leukemia. CDR3 residues: CASRGSGGYNEQFF. The CDR3 DNA reads TGTGCCAGCCGGGGTAGCGGGGGGTACAATGAGCAGTTCTTC.